Following are 13 T cell receptor beta chains from one sample sequenced in a study of T cells in Graves' hyperthyroidism and ophthalmopathy (dated by TCRdb to between 2018 and 2021). Libraries were constructed by multiplex PCR. Data came from an Illumina HiSeq 2000. The TCR beta CDR3 regions were amplified from RNA transcripts. For the first round of RT-PCR on the TCR CDR3, the HTBI primer set was used together with the Qiagen OneStep RT-PCR kit. The public reads were quality trimmed at Q25 with fastp and then assembled into clones with MiXCR by TCRdb, keeping productive beta chains. One record per CDR3 amino acid sequence lists the most common genes and DNA. The sample table holds around 350,000 distinct CDR3 sequences, of which 19% were seen once. Approximately 4% of the sample is in the top ten clones. The sample consisted of blood. The source of these receptors is a young woman with Graves' hyperthyroidism.

This clonotype was counted at least ten times. The genes are TRBV6-1 and TRBJ2-7, with 8 bases aligning to TRBD1. In germline, CDR1 is MNHNS, CDR2 SASEGT. This CDR3 has 14 residues. With 4 bases clipped from V and 3 bases from J, the junction kept 5 bases outside the gene matches. CDR3: CASSGWTGSYEQYF. In DNA form, the CDR3 reads TGTGCCAGCAGTGGGTGGACAGGGAGCTACGAGCAGTACTTC.

This clonotype has at least ten counts. The CDR3 carries no conserved terminal phenylalanine or tryptophan, so it likely arises from a read error. The limits of the CDR3 on the DNA are not certain, so only TCRdb's listed CDR3 is given. V gene TRBV6-5 combines with J gene TRBJ1-2; the table's D gene call, TRBD1, was not cross checked with the DNA. Counting both end residues, the CDR3 totals 11 amino acids. The V gene's germline CDR1 is MNHEY and CDR2 SVGAGI. The CDR3 protein is CASSPIDRRSA.

Many counts were recorded for this clonotype. The chain has TRBV20-1 and TRBJ1-5, with 11 bases lining up with TRBD1. The CDR3 runs to 16 residues. Germline V gives CDR1 DFQATT, CDR2 SNEGSKA (reference sequence). With 3 bases clipped from V and 1 base from J, the junction kept 5 bases outside the gene matches. DNA of the CDR3: TGCAGTGCTAGTGGACAGGGGGCGAGGAGCAATCAGCCCCAGCATTTT. Its protein is CSASGQGARSNQPQHF.

This clonotype was seen at least ten times. The rearrangement uses TRBV30 and TRBJ1-1; D gene ambiguous. The CDR3 extends over 14 amino acids. Trimming shortened V by 5 bases and J by 0 bases, and 13 bases separated the two germline ends. Germline values: CDR1 GTSNPN, CDR2 SVGIG (reference sequence). The CDR3, as DNA: TGTGCCTGGTACCCCTACAACATGAACACTGAAGCTTTCTTT. Protein sequence: CAWYPYNMNTEAFF. Full variable domain (rest looked up from reference TRBV30 and TRBJ1-1): SQTIHQWPATLVQPVGSPLSLECTVEGTSNPNLYWYRQAAGRGLQLLFYSVGIGQISSEVPQNLSASRPQDRQFILSSKKLLLSDSGFYLCAWYPYNMNTEAFFGQGTRLTVV.

In this sample, this clonotype turned up many times. The gene calls are TRBV10-3 and TRBJ2-7; 9 bases map to TRBD1. Per germline, CDR1 ENHRY and CDR2 SYGVKD. CDR3 length equals 12 residues. V gave up 11 bases and J gave up 3 bases; unmatched junction bases: 5. CDR3 region: CASRTGDYEQYF. CDR3 nucleotides: TGTGCCTCAAGGACAGGGGACTACGAGCAGTACTTC.

This clonotype came up a few times. The rearrangement links TRBV11-3 to TRBJ2-7; 9 bases match TRBD2. The germline CDR1 and CDR2 sequences are SGHNT and YENEEA. J was trimmed by 3 bases and V by 0 bases; bases with no gene match: 0. This CDR3 is 14 amino acids long. The CDR3 loop reads CASSLETSGYEQYF. Written as DNA, the CDR3 is TGTGCCAGCAGCTTAGAGACTAGCGGCTACGAGCAGTACTTC.

This chain joins TRBV10-3 and TRBJ2-2; D remains unclear. Per germline, CDR1 ENHRY and CDR2 SYGVKD. The CDR3 has 14 residues. Trimming pared 2 bases from V and 7 bases from J, leaving 11 bases between. The CDR3 DNA follows: TGTGCCATCAGTGAGCGGCAGGCCGGCGGGGAGCTGTTTTTT. Its protein is CAISERQAGGELFF.

This clonotype was seen at least ten times. The chain employs TRBV7-3 and TRBJ1-1; no definite D call. Trimming cost V 5 bases and J 1 base, with 8 bases left between them. Germline lookup yields CDR1 SGHTA and CDR2 FQGTGA. This CDR3 has 13 amino acids. For the CDR3, the DNA is TGTGCCAGCAGCAAGTCCAGGAACACTGAAGCTTTCTTT. Residues: CASSKSRNTEAFF.

There are many counts of this clonotype. V usage is TRBV28 and J usage is TRBJ1-5; D is ambiguous. This CDR3 has 15 residues. V shed 1 base and J shed 4 bases, with 11 bases lying between them. The V gene's germline CDR1 is MDHEN and CDR2 SYDVKM. CDR3 loop: CASSLSRPGNQPQHF. For the CDR3, the DNA is TGTGCCAGCAGTTTATCCCGACCCGGTAATCAGCCCCAGCATTTT.

This clonotype came up many times. V and J are TRBV3-1 and TRBJ1-5; D uncertain. The V gene lost 1 base and the J gene lost 3 bases, with 10 bases spanning the gap. This CDR3 has 15 residues. Germline-derived CDR1 and CDR2 are LGHDT and YNNKEL (reference sequence). Here the CDR3 reads CASSQGVRFNQPQHF. As DNA, the CDR3 is TGTGCCAGCAGCCAAGGCGTGCGGTTCAATCAGCCCCAGCATTTT.

This clonotype has a handful of counts. This chain uses TRBV13 with TRBJ2-2; perhaps TRBD2 as D (5 bases). Trimming shortened V by 7 bases and J by 4 bases, and 19 bases separated the two germline ends. CDR3 size: 16 residues. From germline, CDR1 is PRHDT and CDR2 FYEKMQ (reference sequence). As DNA, the CDR3 is TGTGCCAGCAAAACTAGAGGCGGAATTGGCACCGGGGAGCTGTTTTTT. Residues: CASKTRGGIGTGELFF.

There are a few counts of this clonotype. The chain links TRBV5-1 to TRBJ1-1; D call uncertain. V lost 2 bases and J lost 10, with 18 bases in between. There are 14 residues in the CDR3. Germline loops: CDR1 SGHRS, CDR2 YFSETQ. As DNA, the CDR3 is TGCGCCAGCAGCTTCGGACGGGTAAGCTCGGTAGCTTTCTTT. Its translation is CASSFGRVSSVAFF.

The J gene is TRBJ2-5, the V gene TRBV5-1, with 8 bases identical to TRBD1. The CDR3 loop spans 15 amino acids. Germline trimming cut 5 bases from V and 1 base from J; bases unmatched to any gene: 7. CDR1 and CDR2 from the germline V gene are SGHRS and YFSETQ. The CDR3 coding sequence is TGCGCCAGCAGGCTGACAGGGGCCCTCCAAGAGACCCAGTACTTC. Its protein product is CASRLTGALQETQYF.